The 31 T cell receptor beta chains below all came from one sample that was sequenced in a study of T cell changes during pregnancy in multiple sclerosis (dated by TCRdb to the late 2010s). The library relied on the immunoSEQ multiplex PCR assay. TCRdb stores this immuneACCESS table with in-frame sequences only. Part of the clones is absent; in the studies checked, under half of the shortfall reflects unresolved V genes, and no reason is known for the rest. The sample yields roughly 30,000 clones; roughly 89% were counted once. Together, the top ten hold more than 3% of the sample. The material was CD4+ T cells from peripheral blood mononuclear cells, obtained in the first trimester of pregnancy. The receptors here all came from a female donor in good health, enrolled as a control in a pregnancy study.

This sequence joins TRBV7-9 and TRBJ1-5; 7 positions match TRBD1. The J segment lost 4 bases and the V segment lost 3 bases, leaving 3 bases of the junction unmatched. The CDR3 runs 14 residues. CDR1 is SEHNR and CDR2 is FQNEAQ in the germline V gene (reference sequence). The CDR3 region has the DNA TGTGCCAGCAGCTTGGGGACAGCTAATCAGCCCCAGCATTTT. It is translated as CASSLGTANQPQHF.

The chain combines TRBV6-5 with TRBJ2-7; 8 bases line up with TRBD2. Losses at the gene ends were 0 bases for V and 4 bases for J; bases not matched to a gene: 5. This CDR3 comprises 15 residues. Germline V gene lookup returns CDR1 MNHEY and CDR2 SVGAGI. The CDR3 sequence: CASSYSSGGAYEQYF. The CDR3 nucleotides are TGTGCCAGCAGTTACTCAAGCGGGGGAGCGTACGAGCAGTACTTC.

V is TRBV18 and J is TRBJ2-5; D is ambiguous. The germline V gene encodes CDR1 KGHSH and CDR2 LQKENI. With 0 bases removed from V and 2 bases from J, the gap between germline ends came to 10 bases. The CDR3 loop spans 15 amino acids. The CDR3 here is CASSPPAQPQETQYF. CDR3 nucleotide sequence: TGTGCCAGCTCACCACCGGCACAGCCTCAAGAGACCCAGTACTTC.

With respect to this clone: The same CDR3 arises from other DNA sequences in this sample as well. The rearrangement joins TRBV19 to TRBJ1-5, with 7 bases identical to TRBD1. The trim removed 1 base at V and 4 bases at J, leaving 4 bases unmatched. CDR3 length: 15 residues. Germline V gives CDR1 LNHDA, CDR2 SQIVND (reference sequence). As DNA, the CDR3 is TGTGCCAGTAGTATAGGAACAGGGGTAAATCAGCCCCAGCATTTT. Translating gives CASSIGTGVNQPQHF.

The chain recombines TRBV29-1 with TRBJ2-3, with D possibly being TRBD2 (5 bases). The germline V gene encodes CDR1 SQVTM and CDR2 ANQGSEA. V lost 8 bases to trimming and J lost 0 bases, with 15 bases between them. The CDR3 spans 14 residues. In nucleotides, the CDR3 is TGCAGCCCCCAGTCGGGATCTAGCACAGATACGCAGTATTTT. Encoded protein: CSPQSGSSTDTQYF.

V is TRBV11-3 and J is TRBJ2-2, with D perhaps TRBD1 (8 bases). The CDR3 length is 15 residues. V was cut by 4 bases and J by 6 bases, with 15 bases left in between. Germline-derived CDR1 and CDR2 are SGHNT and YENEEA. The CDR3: CASSSGQGGAGELFF. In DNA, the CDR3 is TGTGCCAGCAGCTCAGGACAGGGAGGGGCCGGGGAGCTGTTTTTT.

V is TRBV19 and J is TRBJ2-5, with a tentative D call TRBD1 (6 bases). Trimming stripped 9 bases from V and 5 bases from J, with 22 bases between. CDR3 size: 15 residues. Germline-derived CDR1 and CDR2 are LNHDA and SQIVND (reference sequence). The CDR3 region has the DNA TGTGCCAGCGCCCACAACTTCAGGGGAAGCGAGACCCAGTACTTC. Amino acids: CASAHNFRGSETQYF.

The CDR3 here is CASSLTSGGAFRPDTQYF. CDR3 bases: TGTGCCAGCAGCCTGACTAGCGGGGGGGCCTTCCGGCCAGATACGCAGTATTTT. This chain joins TRBV7-9 and TRBJ2-3; the match to TRBD2 covers 14 bases. CDR1 and CDR2 (germline): SEHNR, FQNEAQ (reference sequence). This CDR3 has 18 amino acids. Trimming took 5 bases from V and 4 from J; bases not matched to a gene: 11. The whole variable domain, remainder taken from reference TRBV7-9 and TRBJ2-3, is DTGVSQNPRHKITKRGQNVTFRCDPISEHNRLYWYRQTLGQGPEFLTYFQNEAQLEKSRLLSDRFSAERPKGSFSTLEIQRTEQGDSAMYLCASSLTSGGAFRPDTQYFGPGTRLTVL.

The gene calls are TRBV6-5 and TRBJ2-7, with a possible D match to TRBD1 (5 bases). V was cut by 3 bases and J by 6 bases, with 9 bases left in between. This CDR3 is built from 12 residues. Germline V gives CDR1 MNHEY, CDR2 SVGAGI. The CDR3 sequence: CASSYRGSEQYF. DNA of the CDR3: TGTGCCAGCAGTTATAGGGGAAGCGAGCAGTACTTC.

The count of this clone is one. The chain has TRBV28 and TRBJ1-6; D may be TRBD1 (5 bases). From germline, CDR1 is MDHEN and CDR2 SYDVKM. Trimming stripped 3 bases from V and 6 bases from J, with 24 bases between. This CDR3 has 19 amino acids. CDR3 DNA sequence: TGTGCCAGCAGTTTTAGTTTTAAGGTGTTTCAGGGCCCTAATTCACCCCTCCACTTT. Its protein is CASSFSFKVFQGPNSPLHF.

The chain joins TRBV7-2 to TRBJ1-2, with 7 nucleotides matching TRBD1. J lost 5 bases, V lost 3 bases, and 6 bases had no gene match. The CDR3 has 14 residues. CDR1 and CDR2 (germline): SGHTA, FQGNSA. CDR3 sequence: CASSFMDRSYGYTF. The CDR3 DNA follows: TGTGCCAGCAGCTTCATGGACAGGTCATATGGCTACACCTTC.

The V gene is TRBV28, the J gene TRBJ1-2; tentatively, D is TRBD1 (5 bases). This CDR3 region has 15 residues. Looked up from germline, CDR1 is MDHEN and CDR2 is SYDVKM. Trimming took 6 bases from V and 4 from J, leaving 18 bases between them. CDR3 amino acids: CASSTRGGAGYGYTF. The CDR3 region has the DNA TGTGCCAGCAGCACCCGGGGCGGGGCTGGCTATGGCTACACCTTC.

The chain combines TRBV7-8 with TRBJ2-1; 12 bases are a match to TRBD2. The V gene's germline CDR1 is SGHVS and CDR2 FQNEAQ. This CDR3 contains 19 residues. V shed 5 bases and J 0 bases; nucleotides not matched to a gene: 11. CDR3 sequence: CASSRRGLAGPSSYNEQFF. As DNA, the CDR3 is TGTGCCAGCAGCCGCCGGGGACTAGCGGGTCCGAGCTCCTACAATGAGCAGTTCTTC.

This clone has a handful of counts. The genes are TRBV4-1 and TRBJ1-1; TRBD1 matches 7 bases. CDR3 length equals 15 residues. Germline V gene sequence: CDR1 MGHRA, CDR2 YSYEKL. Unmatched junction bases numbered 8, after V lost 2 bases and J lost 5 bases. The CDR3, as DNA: TGCGCCAGCAGCCAACTCGGACAGGCGGAGACTGAAGCTTTCTTT. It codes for CASSQLGQAETEAFF.

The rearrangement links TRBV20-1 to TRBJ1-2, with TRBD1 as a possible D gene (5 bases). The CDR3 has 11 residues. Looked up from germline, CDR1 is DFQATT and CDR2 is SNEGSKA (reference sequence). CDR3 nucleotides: TGCAGCCTAGGGGAGGAGGATGGCTACACCTTC. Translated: CSLGEEDGYTF.

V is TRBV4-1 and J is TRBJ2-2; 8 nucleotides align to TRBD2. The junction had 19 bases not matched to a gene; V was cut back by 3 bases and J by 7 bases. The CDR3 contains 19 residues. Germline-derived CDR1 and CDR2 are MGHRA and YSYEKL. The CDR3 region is CASSHPLTSGYSYNGELFF. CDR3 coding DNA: TGCGCCAGCAGCCATCCACTTACTAGCGGCTATTCTTACAACGGGGAGCTGTTTTTT.

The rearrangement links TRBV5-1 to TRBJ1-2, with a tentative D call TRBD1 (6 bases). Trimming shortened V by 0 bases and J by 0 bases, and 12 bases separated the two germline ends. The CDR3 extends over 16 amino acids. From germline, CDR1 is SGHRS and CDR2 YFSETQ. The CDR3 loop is CASSLVRGQTNYGYTF. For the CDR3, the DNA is TGCGCCAGCAGCTTGGTCAGGGGCCAAACTAACTATGGCTACACCTTC.

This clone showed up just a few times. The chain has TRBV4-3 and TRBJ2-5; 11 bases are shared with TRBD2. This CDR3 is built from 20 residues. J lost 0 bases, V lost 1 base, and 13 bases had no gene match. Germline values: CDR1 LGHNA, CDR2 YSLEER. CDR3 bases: TGCGCCAGCAGCCAAGGGTATCGGCTAGCGGGAGGACTGTACCAAGAGACCCAGTACTTC. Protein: CASSQGYRLAGGLYQETQYF.

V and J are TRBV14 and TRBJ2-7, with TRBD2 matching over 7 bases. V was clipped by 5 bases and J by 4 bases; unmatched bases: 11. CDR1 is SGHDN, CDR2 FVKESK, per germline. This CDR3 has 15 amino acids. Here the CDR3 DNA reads TGTGCCAGCAGCATCCTGAGCGGGACTATTTACGAGCAGTACTTC. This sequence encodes CASSILSGTIYEQYF.

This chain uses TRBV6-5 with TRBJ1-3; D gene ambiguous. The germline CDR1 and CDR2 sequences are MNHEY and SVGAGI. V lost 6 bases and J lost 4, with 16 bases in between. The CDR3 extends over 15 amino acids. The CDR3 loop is CASSPGRTMGNTIYF. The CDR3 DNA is TGTGCCAGCAGCCCCGGACGGACTATGGGAAACACCATATATTTT.

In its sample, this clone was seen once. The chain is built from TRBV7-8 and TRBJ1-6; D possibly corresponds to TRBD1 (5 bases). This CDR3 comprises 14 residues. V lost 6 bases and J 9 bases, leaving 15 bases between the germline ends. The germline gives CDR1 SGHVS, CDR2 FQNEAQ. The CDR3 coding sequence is TGTGCCAGCAGGCAGATCCAGGGAGGTTCACCCCTCCACTTT. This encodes CASRQIQGGSPLHF.

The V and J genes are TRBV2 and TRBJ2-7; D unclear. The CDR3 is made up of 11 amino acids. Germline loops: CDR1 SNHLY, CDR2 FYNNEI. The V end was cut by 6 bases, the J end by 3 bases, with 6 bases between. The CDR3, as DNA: TGTGCCAGCAGCCTTCTCTACGAGCAGTACTTC. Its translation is CASSLLYEQYF.

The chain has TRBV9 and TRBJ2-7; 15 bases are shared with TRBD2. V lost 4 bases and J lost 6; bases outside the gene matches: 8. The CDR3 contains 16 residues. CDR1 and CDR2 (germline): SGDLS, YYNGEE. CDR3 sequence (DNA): TGTGCCAGCAGCAAGGGGCCGGGACTAGCGGGAGGCGAGCAGTACTTC. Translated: CASSKGPGLAGGEQYF. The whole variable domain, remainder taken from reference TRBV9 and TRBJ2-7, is DSGVTQTPKHLITATGQRVTLRCSPRSGDLSVYWYQQSLDQGLQFLIQYYNGEERAKGNILERFSAQQFPDLHSELNLSSLELGDSALYFCASSKGPGLAGGEQYFGPGTRLTVT.

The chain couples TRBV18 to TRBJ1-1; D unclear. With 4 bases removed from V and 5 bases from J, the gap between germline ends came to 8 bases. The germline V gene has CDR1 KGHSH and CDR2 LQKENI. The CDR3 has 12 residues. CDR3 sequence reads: CASSQAGTEAFF. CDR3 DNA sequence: TGTGCCAGCTCACAGGCGGGGACTGAAGCTTTCTTT.

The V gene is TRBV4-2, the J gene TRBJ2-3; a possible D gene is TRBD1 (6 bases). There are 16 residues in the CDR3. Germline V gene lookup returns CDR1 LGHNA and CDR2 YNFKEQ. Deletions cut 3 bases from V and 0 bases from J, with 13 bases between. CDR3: CASSQDWTASTDTQYF. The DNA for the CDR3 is TGTGCCAGCAGCCAGGATTGGACAGCTAGCACAGATACGCAGTATTTT.

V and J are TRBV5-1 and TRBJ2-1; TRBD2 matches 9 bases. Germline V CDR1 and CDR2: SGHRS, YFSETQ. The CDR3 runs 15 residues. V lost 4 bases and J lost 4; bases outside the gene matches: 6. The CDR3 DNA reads TGCGCCAGCAGCCTGAATAGCGGGAGTTACAATGAGCAGTTCTTC. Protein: CASSLNSGSYNEQFF. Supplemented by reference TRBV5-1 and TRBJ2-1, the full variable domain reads KAGVTQTPRYLIKTRGQQVTLSCSPISGHRSVSWYQQTPGQGLQFLFEYFSETQRNKGNFPGRFSGRQFSNSRSEMNVSTLELGDSALYLCASSLNSGSYNEQFFGPGTRLTVL.

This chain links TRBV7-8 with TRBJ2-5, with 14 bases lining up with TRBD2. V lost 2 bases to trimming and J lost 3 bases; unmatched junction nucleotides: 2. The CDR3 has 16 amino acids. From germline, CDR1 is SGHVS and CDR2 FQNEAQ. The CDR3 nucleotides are TGTGCCAGCAGCTTAACGGGACTAGCGGGAGAAGAGACCCAGTACTTC. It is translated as CASSLTGLAGEETQYF.

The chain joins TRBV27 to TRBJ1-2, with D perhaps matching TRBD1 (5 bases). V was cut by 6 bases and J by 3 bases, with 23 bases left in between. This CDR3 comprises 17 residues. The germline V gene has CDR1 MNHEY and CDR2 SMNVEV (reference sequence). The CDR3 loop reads CASRSTIQGLRHYGYTF. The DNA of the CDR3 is TGTGCCAGCAGGTCGACGATTCAGGGTTTGAGGCACTATGGCTACACCTTC.

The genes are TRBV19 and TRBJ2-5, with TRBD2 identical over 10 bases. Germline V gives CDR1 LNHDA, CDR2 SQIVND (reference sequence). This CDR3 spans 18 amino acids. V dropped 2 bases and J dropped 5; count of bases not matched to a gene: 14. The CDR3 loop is CASSIIGLAGDRVETQYF. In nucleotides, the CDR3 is TGTGCCAGTAGTATAATCGGGCTAGCGGGAGATCGGGTGGAGACCCAGTACTTC.

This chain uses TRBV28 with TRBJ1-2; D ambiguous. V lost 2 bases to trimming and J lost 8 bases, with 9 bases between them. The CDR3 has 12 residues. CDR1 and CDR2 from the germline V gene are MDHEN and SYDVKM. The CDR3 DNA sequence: TGTGCCAGCAGTTTAAGACTTCGAGGCTACACCTTC. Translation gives CASSLRLRGYTF.

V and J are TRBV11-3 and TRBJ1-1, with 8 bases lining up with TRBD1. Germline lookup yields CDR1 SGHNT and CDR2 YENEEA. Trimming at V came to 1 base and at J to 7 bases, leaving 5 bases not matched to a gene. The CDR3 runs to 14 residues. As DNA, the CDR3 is TGTGCCAGCAGCTTAGGCCAGGGGGCTGATGAAGCTTTCTTT. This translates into CASSLGQGADEAFF.